Listed here are 25 T cell receptor beta chains from one sample, sequenced in a study of blood T cells in healthy people across ages. For the second PCR, which ran for about 7 to 11 cycles, a sample-barcoded 5' primer and a J-beta primer mix were used. TCRdb passed the 5' RACE reads through MiXCR, listing each CDR3 protein once. The profile shows approximately 1.5 million distinct CDR3 sequences, about 31% of them singletons. Sequencing was performed on blood. The receptor set was obtained from a woman in her 30s in good health.

The rearrangement links TRBV5-1 to TRBJ2-7, with 7 positions matching TRBD1. J lost 7 bases, V lost 5 bases, and 15 bases had no gene match. Germline CDR1 is SGHRS and CDR2 is YFSETQ. The CDR3 consists of 15 residues. CDR3 loop: CASRPWDRTYEEQYF. The CDR3 DNA sequence: TGCGCCAGCAGACCCTGGGACAGAACTTACGAAGAGCAGTACTTC.

Of note for this clonotype: The missing conserved phenylalanine or tryptophan at the end of this CDR3 makes a read error likely. The chain uses TRBV20-1 and TRBJ2-1; 8 nucleotides agree with TRBD2. The CDR3 length is 14 residues. Germline CDR1 DFQATT, CDR2 SNEGSKA (reference sequence). The V segment lost 3 bases and the J segment 4 bases; nucleotides outside the gene matches: 5. CDR3 amino acids: CSASIAGSYNEQFL. CDR3 coding DNA: TGCAGTGCTAGCATAGCGGGAAGTTACAATGAGCAGTTCCTC.

Turning to this clonotype: One junction end does not reproduce the germline sequence, and a read error may be involved. The chain is built from TRBV29-1 and TRBJ2-1; D might be TRBD2 (6 bases). In germline, CDR1 is SQVTM, CDR2 ANQGSEA. This CDR3 is built from 15 residues. CDR3 region: CSVEDLNGGYNAQFF. Written as DNA, the CDR3 is TGCAGCGTTGAAGATCTTAACGGGGGTTACAATGCGCAGTTCTTC.

The V call is TRBV30, the J call TRBJ2-1, with a possible D match to TRBD2 (6 bases). The V end lost 5 bases, the J end lost 7 bases, and 15 bases lay between the germline ends. CDR1 GTSNPN and CDR2 SVGIG come from the germline V gene (reference sequence). This CDR3 is built from 13 residues. The CDR3 sequence is CAWGGSSRNEQFF. DNA of the CDR3: TGTGCCTGGGGAGGGTCCAGTAGGAATGAGCAGTTCTTC.

This clonotype has more than one count but fewer than ten. This chain joins TRBV20-1 and TRBJ2-7; TRBD1 might be the D (5 bases). Germline V gene lookup returns CDR1 DFQATT and CDR2 SNEGSKA (reference sequence). CDR3 length: 15 amino acids. V lost 0 bases and J 0 bases, leaving 12 bases between the germline ends. CDR3: CSARDQGPSSYEQYF. In DNA, the CDR3 is TGCAGTGCTAGAGATCAGGGCCCTTCCTCCTACGAGCAGTACTTC.

This chain connects TRBV3-1 to TRBJ2-3; 10 positions match TRBD2. The CDR3 is 17 residues long. Germline V gene lookup returns CDR1 LGHDT and CDR2 YNNKEL (reference sequence). After removal of 5 bases from V and 2 bases from J, the junction contained 10 bases not matched to a gene. The CDR3 bases are TGTGCCAGCAGCTACTCTAGCGGGGGCCTATTCACAGATACGCAGTATTTT. Its translation is CASSYSSGGLFTDTQYF.

This clonotype was observed many times. CDR3 nucleotide sequence: TGCAGTGCTAGAGATGGACAGCCCGATGGCTACACCTTC. Translated, it gives CSARDGQPDGYTF. The chain uses TRBV20-1 and TRBJ1-2; a weak D match, TRBD1 (6 bases). CDR1 is DFQATT, CDR2 SNEGSKA, per germline (reference sequence). This CDR3 is built from 13 residues. V lost 0 bases and J 6 bases, leaving 11 bases between the germline ends.

The sample holds many counts of this clonotype. The chain employs TRBV13 and TRBJ2-1; 12 bases align to TRBD2. The ends lost 5 bases at V and 7 bases at J; junction bases unmatched: 9. Germline CDR1 and CDR2: PRHDT and FYEKMQ (reference sequence). The CDR3 runs 16 residues. CDR3 nucleotide sequence: TGTGCCAGCAGCCAAGAGGGGACTAGCGGGCTGAATGAGCAGTTCTTC. It yields the protein CASSQEGTSGLNEQFF.

This clonotype was recorded a few times. V gene TRBV20-1 combines with J gene TRBJ1-4, with TRBD1 identical over 7 bases. Germline V gene sequence: CDR1 DFQATT, CDR2 SNEGSKA (reference sequence). The J segment lost 4 bases and the V segment lost 6 bases, leaving 8 bases of the junction unmatched. CDR3 size: 14 residues. In DNA, the CDR3 is TGCAGTGCCATACACCGACAGGGTAATGAAAAACTGTTTTTT. Amino acids: CSAIHRQGNEKLFF.

This clonotype was seen a handful of times. V is TRBV18 and J is TRBJ1-2; D is unresolved. Germline values: CDR1 KGHSH, CDR2 LQKENI. The CDR3 runs 16 residues. The V and J ends lost 3 bases and 4 bases respectively, with 18 bases between them. Here the CDR3 reads CASSPTRAGETYGYTF. The CDR3, as DNA: TGTGCCAGCTCACCTACCCGGGCCGGAGAGACCTATGGCTACACCTTC.

Of note for this clonotype: A much larger clone sits a single nucleotide away, making a read error possible. The chain combines TRBV12-3 or TRBV12-4 with TRBJ2-1; 10 nucleotides line up with TRBD1. The CDR3 is 13 residues long. CDR3 coding DNA: TGTGCCGGCAGTTGGGACAGGGGCAATGAGCAGTTCTTC. Protein product: CAGSWDRGNEQFF.

Concerning this clonotype: Sequence at one end of the junction differs from germline and may be a read error. The chain has TRBV5-1 and TRBJ2-6; TRBD1 matches at 7 bases. The CDR3 contains 17 residues. Germline CDR1 SGHRS, CDR2 YFSETQ. The CDR3 spells CAGSSGQVVSGANVLTF. The CDR3 DNA follows: TGCGCCGGCAGCTCCGGACAGGTCGTCTCTGGGGCCAACGTCCTGACTTTC.

The chain uses TRBV7-2 and TRBJ2-7, with a tentative D call TRBD2 (6 bases). CDR3 length equals 14 residues. V gave up 5 bases and J gave up 1 base, with 12 bases separating them. Germline V CDR1 and CDR2: SGHTA, FQGNSA. Written as DNA, the CDR3 is TGTGCCAGCAGCACCCGGGACTTTTCCTACGAGCAGTACTTC. Protein: CASSTRDFSYEQYF. Full variable domain (rest looked up from reference TRBV7-2 and TRBJ2-7): GAGVSQSPSNKVTEKGKDVELRCDPISGHTALYWYRQSLGQGLEFLIYFQGNSAPDKSGLPSDRFSAERTGGSVSTLTIQRTQQEDSAVYLCASSTRDFSYEQYFGPGTRLTVT.

The J gene is TRBJ2-3, the V gene TRBV27, with 9 bases matching TRBD2. The CDR3 has 15 residues. The germline V gene encodes CDR1 MNHEY and CDR2 SMNVEV (reference sequence). V shed 6 bases, J shed 2 bases, and the junction held 6 bases outside the gene matches. The CDR3 sequence is CASSLGTSITDTQYF. CDR3 coding DNA: TGTGCCAGCAGCCTGGGGACTAGCATCACAGATACGCAGTATTTT.

The chain couples TRBV20-1 to TRBJ1-1; weak D call: TRBD1 (5 bases). Germline CDR1 and CDR2: DFQATT and SNEGSKA (reference sequence). Trimming removed 5 bases at V and 3 bases at J, with 19 bases between. The CDR3 runs 15 residues. The CDR3 DNA reads TGCAGTGCTTTTACAGGATATCTCTTGGACACTGAAGCTTTCTTT. Translated, it gives CSAFTGYLLDTEAFF.

On this clonotype: A much larger clone lies a single base off, so this may be a read error. The chain combines TRBV18 with TRBJ2-1; D possibly corresponds to TRBD2 (5 bases). CDR1 and CDR2 (germline): KGHSH, LQKENI. Between the trimmed V and J ends, which lost 6 bases and 5 bases, there was a span of 14 bases. This CDR3 has 14 amino acids. The DNA for the CDR3 is TGTGCCAGCTCTCCGACCAGAGCGGACAATGAGCAGTTCTTC. This encodes CASSPTRADNEQFF. The full variable domain, completed using reference TRBV18 and TRBJ2-1, is NAGVMQNPRHLVRRRGQEARLRCSPMKGHSHVYWYRQLPEEGLKFMVYLQKENIIDESGMPKERFSAEFPKEGPSILRIQQVVRGDSAAYFCASSPTRADNEQFFGPGTRLTVL.

The chain is built from TRBV5-6 and TRBJ2-5, with 7 bases fitting TRBD1. Per germline, CDR1 SGHDT and CDR2 YYEEEE. V was pared by 0 bases and J by 0 bases, with 14 bases of the junction left unmatched. CDR3 length: 19 residues. CDR3 region: CASSLERPTGTAYQETQYF. In DNA, the CDR3 is TGTGCCAGCAGCTTGGAACGGCCAACCGGGACAGCCTACCAAGAGACCCAGTACTTC. Full variable domain (remainder filled in from reference TRBV5-6 and TRBJ2-5): DAGVTQSPTHLIKTRGQQVTLRCSPKSGHDTVSWYQQALGQGPQFIFQYYEEEERQRGNFPDRFSGHQFPNYSSELNVNALLLGDSALYLCASSLERPTGTAYQETQYFGPGTRLLVL.

The gene calls are TRBV2 and TRBJ1-1, with D uncertain. Germline V gene data show CDR1 as SNHLY and CDR2 as FYNNEI. Trimming took 6 bases from V and 4 from J, leaving 15 bases between them. The CDR3 is made up of 14 amino acids. The CDR3 DNA is TGTGCCAGCAGCCGAATAGAGGGTGGCACTGAAGCTTTCTTT. It translates to CASSRIEGGTEAFF.

This chain joins TRBV30 and TRBJ2-4; a weak D match, TRBD2 (5 bases). The ends were cut back, 4 bases at V and 13 bases at J, with 17 bases in the middle. The germline CDR1 and CDR2 sequences are GTSNPN and SVGIG (reference sequence). There are 12 residues in the CDR3. CDR3 region: CAWTDTYGEQYF. CDR3 nucleotide sequence: TGTGCCTGGACAGATACCTACGGGGAGCAGTACTTC.

Comments on this clonotype: A single base separates this from a much larger clone, so it may be a read error. The chain links TRBV6-2 or TRBV6-3 to TRBJ2-5; 7 nucleotides agree with TRBD2. V was pared by 5 bases and J by 3 bases, with 9 bases of the junction left unmatched. The CDR3 contains 15 residues. Germline CDR1 MNHEY, CDR2 SVGEGT. CDR3 nucleotide sequence: TGTGCCAGCAGTCCCGGACTAGTGGAAAAAGAGACCCAGTACTTC. It yields the protein CASSPGLVEKETQYF.

As to this clonotype: One end of the junction does not line up with germline, which may come from a read error. The chain uses TRBV4-1 and TRBJ2-6; D ambiguous. Per the germline V gene, CDR1 is MGHRA and CDR2 is YSYEKL. CDR3 length equals 15 residues. This CDR3 reads CASSSGYSGANVLTF. The CDR3 DNA is TGCGCTAGCAGCTCAGGCTACTCTGGGGCCAACGTCCTGACTTTC.

Regarding this clonotype: The junction departs from the called germline gene at one end, perhaps through a read error. The chain links TRBV9 to TRBJ1-2; TRBD1 aligns across 12 bases. This CDR3 is built from 16 residues. CDR1 and CDR2 from the germline V gene are SGDLS and YYNGEE. CDR3 in amino acids: CASSGTGTGGVYGHTF. The CDR3 coding sequence is TGTGCCAGCAGCGGAACCGGGACAGGGGGCGTCTATGGCCACACCTTC.

This clonotype has just a few counts. V gene TRBV3-1 combines with J gene TRBJ2-1; TRBD1 might be the D (5 bases). The CDR3 contains 14 residues. Trimming shortened V by 0 bases and J by 5 bases, and 8 bases separated the two germline ends. Germline CDR1 and CDR2: LGHDT and YNNKEL (reference sequence). CDR3 bases: TGTGCCAGCAGCCAAGAGAGACAGAACAATGAGCAGTTCTTC. Translating gives CASSQERQNNEQFF.

V and J are TRBV20-1 and TRBJ1-1; weak D call: TRBD1 (6 bases). The CDR3 loop spans 15 amino acids. Trimming took off 1 base at V and 0 bases at J, with 12 bases between the two ends. CDR1 is DFQATT and CDR2 is SNEGSKA in the germline V gene (reference sequence). The CDR3 loop reads CSARVPGDMNTEAFF. DNA for the CDR3: TGCAGTGCTAGAGTCCCAGGGGATATGAACACTGAAGCTTTCTTT.

This sequence joins TRBV6-4 and TRBJ2-7; D gene uncertain. V gave up 5 bases and J gave up 0 bases, with 20 bases separating them. The CDR3 contains 17 residues. Germline V gene lookup returns CDR1 MRHNA and CDR2 SNTAGT. The CDR3 coding sequence is TGTGCCAGCAGTAAAAGGTTCGGCGCTCTGCCCTCCTACGAGCAGTACTTC. This codes for CASSKRFGALPSYEQYF.